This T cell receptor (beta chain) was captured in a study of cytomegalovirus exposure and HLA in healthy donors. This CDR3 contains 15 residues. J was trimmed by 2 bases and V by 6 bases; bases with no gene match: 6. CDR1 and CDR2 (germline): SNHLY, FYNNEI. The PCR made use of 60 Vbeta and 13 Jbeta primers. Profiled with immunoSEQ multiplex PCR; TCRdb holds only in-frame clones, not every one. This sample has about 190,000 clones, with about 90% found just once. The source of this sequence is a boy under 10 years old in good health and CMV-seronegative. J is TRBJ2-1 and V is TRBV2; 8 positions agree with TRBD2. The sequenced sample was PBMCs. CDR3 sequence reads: CASRGAGGPYNEQFF. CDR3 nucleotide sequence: TGTGCCAGCAGGGGGGCGGGGGGCCCCTACAATGAGCAGTTCTTC.